This T cell receptor (beta chain) is drawn from a study of blood T cell repertoires in COVID-19. At the level of the study: The analysed material was cDNA or gDNA that came from T cells, B-cell-depleted T cells, or PBMCs.

Per the authors' pipeline: Nucleated cell counts were estimated from reference gene primer amplification. TCRdb's table, derived via immunoSEQ multiplex PCR, lists solely in-frame clones and lacks some. Clonal size and the V and J genes are those of that table, whereas D and trimming came from the DNA. The table shows around 250,000 clones, with 70% to 90% occurring only once. Cohort 3 recovered donors had two negative PCRs, clearance, or symptom resolution. The CDR3 sequence is 15 residues long. Trimming at V came to 2 bases and at J to 4 bases, leaving 4 bases not matched to a gene. CDR1 and CDR2 from the germline V gene are MGHDK and SYGVNS.

Sequencing was carried out using PBMCs or T cells enriched from blood (not recorded which). This TCR came from a woman aged 45-65 years who had recovered from COVID-19. The J gene is TRBJ1-4, the V gene TRBV25-1, with 7 bases lining up with TRBD1. The CDR3 spells CASSEPGQFNEKLFF. The CDR3 nucleotides read TGTGCCAGCAGTGAACCGGGACAGTTTAATGAAAAACTGTTTTTT.